Listed below are T cell receptor beta chains from one sample, sequenced in a study of chemoradiotherapy in HPV16-positive cancers. TCRdb's table, derived via immunoSEQ multiplex PCR, lists solely in-frame clones and lacks some. The data show about 32,000 clones, with more than 70% seen just once and approximately 4.6% held by the top ten. Sequencing used blood, obtained from a patient who underwent chemoradiotherapy. All receptors derive from a human donor with HPV-associated anogenital cancer. The CDR3 runs from the conserved cysteine through the conserved F or W. Fields, in order: V gene, J gene, clone size, CDR3 length, D gene, CDR3 DNA, CDR3 protein. A D gene is named only where the DNA matches it firmly. A clone size is listed for some rows: how often the clone was seen (once, few, many), or a class if it is expanded.

v_call: TRBV29-1; j_call: TRBJ2-5; clone_size: .; cdr3_length: 14; d_call: .; cdr3_nt: TGCAGCGTTGAAGAGGAGGGGGAGGAAGGGACCCAGTACTTC; cdr3_aa: CSVEEEGEEGTQYF
v_call: TRBV6-1; j_call: TRBJ1-2; clone_size: few; cdr3_length: 13; d_call: .; cdr3_nt: TGTGCCAGCCGAAAAACAGGGAACTATGGCTACACCTTC; cdr3_aa: CASRKTGNYGYTF
v_call: TRBV10-3; j_call: TRBJ2-7; clone_size: .; cdr3_length: 13; d_call: TRBD2; cdr3_nt: TGTGCCAGCGGACTAGCGGACTCTTACGAGCAGTACTTC; cdr3_aa: CASGLADSYEQYF
v_call: TRBV7-2; j_call: TRBJ1-5; clone_size: .; cdr3_length: 17; d_call: .; cdr3_nt: TGTGCCAGCAGCTTAGGTTTAGCTGGGGGCGGCAATCAGCCCCAGCATTTT; cdr3_aa: CASSLGLAGGGNQPQHF
v_call: TRBV6-1; j_call: TRBJ2-7; clone_size: .; cdr3_length: 15; d_call: TRBD2; cdr3_nt: TGTGCCAGCAGACCCGGGACTAGCGGGGGCTACGAGCAGTACTTC; cdr3_aa: CASRPGTSGGYEQYF
v_call: TRBV15; j_call: TRBJ1-4; clone_size: .; cdr3_length: 15; d_call: .; cdr3_nt: TGTGCCACCAGCAGAGATGGCGGCCCGCAAGAAAAACTGTTTTTT; cdr3_aa: CATSRDGGPQEKLFF
v_call: TRBV19; j_call: TRBJ2-2; clone_size: .; cdr3_length: 13; d_call: .; cdr3_nt: TGTGCCAGTAGTATTTCGGGGTTCGGGGAGCTGTTTTTT; cdr3_aa: CASSISGFGELFF
v_call: TRBV6-6; j_call: TRBJ1-1; clone_size: .; cdr3_length: 11; d_call: .; cdr3_nt: TGTGCCAGCAGCCGGGAGACGGAAGCTTTCTTT; cdr3_aa: CASSRETEAFF
v_call: TRBV28; j_call: TRBJ2-7; clone_size: .; cdr3_length: 11; d_call: .; cdr3_nt: TGTGCCAGCAGCCGGTCCTACGAGCAGTACTTC; cdr3_aa: CASSRSYEQYF
v_call: TRBV19; j_call: TRBJ1-2; clone_size: .; cdr3_length: 16; d_call: .; cdr3_nt: TGTGCCAGTAGTCTGAGGGTCACCACGGGGCCCTATGGCTACACCTTC; cdr3_aa: CASSLRVTTGPYGYTF
v_call: TRBV2; j_call: TRBJ2-5; clone_size: .; cdr3_length: 14; d_call: .; cdr3_nt: TGTGCCAGCAGTACCCGACAAGAGGTAGAGACCCAGTACTTC; cdr3_aa: CASSTRQEVETQYF
v_call: TRBV4-1; j_call: TRBJ2-2; clone_size: .; cdr3_length: 14; d_call: TRBD1; cdr3_nt: TGCGCCAGCAAAGGGGCAGGGGGCCCCGGGGAGCTGTTTTTT; cdr3_aa: CASKGAGGPGELFF
v_call: TRBV7-9; j_call: TRBJ1-2; clone_size: .; cdr3_length: 16; d_call: .; cdr3_nt: TGTGCCAGCAGCTTAGAACAGGGAATAGTTAACTATGGCTACACCTTC; cdr3_aa: CASSLEQGIVNYGYTF
v_call: TRBV18; j_call: TRBJ2-2; clone_size: .; cdr3_length: 15; d_call: .; cdr3_nt: TGTGCCAGCTCACCAGACAGGACGAACACCGGGGAGCTGTTTTTT; cdr3_aa: CASSPDRTNTGELFF
v_call: TRBV2; j_call: TRBJ2-3; clone_size: .; cdr3_length: 14; d_call: .; cdr3_nt: TGTGCCAGCAAAACAGGACAGTCCACAGATACGCAGTATTTT; cdr3_aa: CASKTGQSTDTQYF
v_call: TRBV18; j_call: TRBJ2-7; clone_size: .; cdr3_length: 15; d_call: TRBD2; cdr3_nt: TGTGCCAGCTCATCCTCTAGCGGAAGATGGGACGAGCAGTACTTC; cdr3_aa: CASSSSSGRWDEQYF
v_call: TRBV6-6; j_call: TRBJ1-1; clone_size: .; cdr3_length: 14; d_call: .; cdr3_nt: TGTGCCAGCAGTTACCTCAGGGGTAACACTGAAGCTTTCTTT; cdr3_aa: CASSYLRGNTEAFF
v_call: TRBV19; j_call: TRBJ2-7; clone_size: .; cdr3_length: 15; d_call: .; cdr3_nt: TGTGCCAGTAGTATATTCGTAGGGGAGCGGTACGAGCAGTACTTC; cdr3_aa: CASSIFVGERYEQYF
v_call: TRBV10-2; j_call: TRBJ2-7; clone_size: .; cdr3_length: 14; d_call: TRBD1; cdr3_nt: TGCGCCAGCCAACCAGGGACAGGGGAAAACGAGCAGTACTTC; cdr3_aa: CASQPGTGENEQYF
v_call: TRBV11-3; j_call: TRBJ2-7; clone_size: .; cdr3_length: 16; d_call: TRBD1; cdr3_nt: TGTGCCAGCAGCCCGCCGGCACGGACAGGGTTCAACGAGCAGTACTTC; cdr3_aa: CASSPPARTGFNEQYF
v_call: TRBV6-8; j_call: TRBJ1-4; clone_size: .; cdr3_length: 14; d_call: TRBD1; cdr3_nt: TGTGCCAGCACCTCGACAGGGCGTAATGAAAAACTGTTTTTT; cdr3_aa: CASTSTGRNEKLFF
v_call: TRBV2; j_call: TRBJ2-5; clone_size: .; cdr3_length: 11; d_call: .; cdr3_nt: TGTGCCAGCAGTGAATCCGGCCCTAAGTACTTC; cdr3_aa: CASSESGPKYF
v_call: TRBV6-5; j_call: TRBJ1-2; clone_size: .; cdr3_length: 12; d_call: .; cdr3_nt: TGTGCCAGCAGTTACGGAGGGTATGGCTACACCTTC; cdr3_aa: CASSYGGYGYTF
v_call: TRBV11-2; j_call: TRBJ1-1; clone_size: .; cdr3_length: 14; d_call: .; cdr3_nt: TGTGCCAGCAGCCTCAGCCATCGAAACACTGAAGCTTTCTTT; cdr3_aa: CASSLSHRNTEAFF
v_call: TRBV29-1; j_call: TRBJ2-5; clone_size: .; cdr3_length: 12; d_call: TRBD1; cdr3_nt: TGCAGCGTCCAGGGGGTTGGAGAGACCCAGTACTTC; cdr3_aa: CSVQGVGETQYF
v_call: TRBV6-1; j_call: TRBJ1-1; clone_size: .; cdr3_length: 16; d_call: TRBD1; cdr3_nt: TGTGCCAGCAGTGATCGAAGCGGGACAGGTCTTATGGAAGCTTTCTTT; cdr3_aa: CASSDRSGTGLMEAFF
v_call: TRBV15; j_call: TRBJ2-2; clone_size: .; cdr3_length: 16; d_call: .; cdr3_nt: TGTGCCACCAGCAGAGATTCCAACGCGAACACCGGGGAGCTGTTTTTT; cdr3_aa: CATSRDSNANTGELFF
v_call: TRBV19; j_call: TRBJ1-3; clone_size: .; cdr3_length: 13; d_call: .; cdr3_nt: TGTGCCAGTAGCGAAAGGGCTGGAAACACCATATATTTT; cdr3_aa: CASSERAGNTIYF
v_call: TRBV16; j_call: TRBJ1-5; clone_size: .; cdr3_length: 15; d_call: .; cdr3_nt: TGTGCCAGCAGCCAATCGGTCGGACTCATACTGTCCCAGCATTTT; cdr3_aa: CASSQSVGLILSQHF
v_call: TRBV15; j_call: TRBJ2-5; clone_size: .; cdr3_length: 12; d_call: .; cdr3_nt: TGTGCCACCAGCAGAGTGGGAGAGACCCAGTACTTC; cdr3_aa: CATSRVGETQYF
v_call: TRBV6-6; j_call: TRBJ1-1; clone_size: .; cdr3_length: 16; d_call: .; cdr3_nt: TGTGCCAGCAGGCCTCAGCAGATCGGTATGAACACTGAAGCTTTCTTT; cdr3_aa: CASRPQQIGMNTEAFF
v_call: TRBV5-1; j_call: TRBJ2-2; clone_size: .; cdr3_length: 16; d_call: TRBD2; cdr3_nt: TGCGCCAGCAGCCTGACTAGCGGGAGGGCCCCCGGGGAGCTGTTTTTT; cdr3_aa: CASSLTSGRAPGELFF
v_call: TRBV7-9; j_call: TRBJ2-2; clone_size: .; cdr3_length: 12; d_call: .; cdr3_nt: TGTGCCAGCAGCGATCCAGGGGGGGAGCTGTTTTTT; cdr3_aa: CASSDPGGELFF
v_call: TRBV28; j_call: TRBJ1-1; clone_size: .; cdr3_length: 12; d_call: TRBD1; cdr3_nt: TGTGCCAGCCGTCTCAGGACAGGTGAAGCTTTCTTT; cdr3_aa: CASRLRTGEAFF
v_call: TRBV28; j_call: TRBJ2-7; clone_size: .; cdr3_length: 15; d_call: TRBD2; cdr3_nt: TGTGCCAGCAGTTTAAGTCTTAGCGGGAGTTACGAGCAGTACTTC; cdr3_aa: CASSLSLSGSYEQYF
v_call: TRBV9; j_call: TRBJ2-3; clone_size: .; cdr3_length: 14; d_call: .; cdr3_nt: TGTGCCAGCAGCGTAGAGCTGCATGCAGATACGCAGTATTTT; cdr3_aa: CASSVELHADTQYF
v_call: TRBV7-6; j_call: TRBJ1-2; clone_size: once; cdr3_length: 14; d_call: TRBD1; cdr3_nt: TGTGCCAGCAGCTTAGGACAGGGCCGGGAGGGCTACACCTTC; cdr3_aa: CASSLGQGREGYTF
v_call: TRBV28; j_call: TRBJ2-1; clone_size: .; cdr3_length: 17; d_call: TRBD2; cdr3_nt: TGTGCCAGCAGCCAATGGGGGTCTAGCGGGAGTAGGCATGAGCAGTTCTTC; cdr3_aa: CASSQWGSSGSRHEQFF
v_call: TRBV19; j_call: TRBJ2-1; clone_size: .; cdr3_length: 16; d_call: TRBD2; cdr3_nt: TGTGCCAGTAGTATAGGTCTAGGACTAGCGGACAATGAGCAGTTCTTC; cdr3_aa: CASSIGLGLADNEQFF